A single TCR beta chain is shown here with its context. This receptor's antigen is unknown. Base qualities were left out, and no much larger clone turns up one base away. The data belong to a study of a mutant IDH1 vaccine in newly diagnosed glioma (TCRdb year 2021). Describing the broader study: Eight vaccinations were administered to patients in weeks 1, 3, 5, 7, 11, 15, 19 and 23, corresponding to visits V03 through V10. Six visits were used for peripheral blood collection: V03 (baseline), V05, V07, V10, V12 and V13. Prior to enrollment, patients had been given standard therapy consisting of radiotherapy alone, temozolomide alone, or radiochemotherapy with temozolomide, with the combination given to most patients. For exploratory analyses, fewer than 30 treated patients had longitudinal TCRB deep sequencing done wherever samples were available. In the chemotherapy-containing groups, vaccination started alongside temozolomide cycles, whereas in patients who had radiotherapy alone it started 4-6 weeks after radiotherapy. The 32 treated patients were roughly 62% male and roughly 38% female, with a mean age of roughly 42 years. The study at large found these results: No apparent relationship was observed between pseudoprogression and alterations in the top peripheral T cell clonotypes detected by TCRB sequencing. The authors stated that sample limitations prevented analyses of patient blood samples from being reproduced. PBMC samples for TCRB deep sequencing were selected based on availability. Immune responses induced by the vaccine were seen in 90% to 95% of patients across multiple MHC alleles.

Library preparation employed the immunoSEQ multiplex PCR assay. The hsTCRB Kit was used according to the manufacturer's protocol to amplify rearranged TCR beta chain sequences. An Illumina MiSeq was used to sequence the TCRB libraries. The source study handled its data this way. The kit vendor's proprietary platform handled demultiplexing, trimming and gene mapping. TCRdb mirrors the immuneACCESS table, restricted to in-frame sequences. Some clones are absent from its copies; in checked studies, under half trace to an unresolved V gene, and the reason for the others is unknown. That table furnishes V, J and clone size, whereas the DNA furnished D and trimming. The sample table shows tens of thousands of clones, and 65% to 90% are seen once. The ten largest clones take up approximately 2.3% of the sample. The CDR3 goes from the cysteine to the phenylalanine over 11 residues. Here the CDR3 DNA is all that survives: 33 bases in frame from base 1. V lost 8 bases and J lost 8 bases, and the count of bases not matched to a germline gene is 8. The germline V gene provides CDR1 SQVTM and CDR2 ANQGSEA.

Reading the label with the study, this specimen's time point is: week 23, last vaccination. Each vaccine dose, consisting of 300 ug of a 20-mer mutant IDH1 peptide in Montanide, was administered subcutaneously with topical imiquimod. All donors had newly diagnosed IDH1-mutant astrocytomas of WHO grade 3 or 4 that showed loss of nuclear ATRX. The samples were drawn from NOA16, a multicentre, single-arm, open-label phase I trial in Germany that tested a mutant IDH1 peptide vaccine in humans for the first time. Genomic DNA for TCRB sequencing was extracted from EDTA blood using the DNeasy Blood and Tissue Kit.

This sequence uses TRBV29-1 and TRBJ1-2; TRBD1 lines up with 7 middle nucleotides. This specimen was PBMCs, taken from a glioma patient whose treatment included an IDH1 peptide vaccine. The source of this sequence is a man under 40 with glioma. Some clones in this sample may be carry-over from other donors' samples. The CDR3 protein: CSFGDSPGYTF. Here is the DNA: TGCAGCTTCGGGGACAGCCCCGGCTACACCTTC. This CDR3, with the reference TRBV29-1 and TRBJ1-2 proteins standing in past its ends, gives the full variable domain SAVISQKPSRDICQRGTSLTIQCQVDSQVTMMFWYRQQPGQSLTLIATANQGSEATYESGFVIDKFPISRPNLTFSTLTVSNMSPEDSSIYLCSFGDSPGYTFGSGTRLTVV.